This entry describes one T cell receptor beta chain. This specimen belongs to a study of blood T cell repertoires in COVID-19. On the study more broadly: The analysed material was cDNA or gDNA that came from T cells, B-cell-depleted T cells, or PBMCs.

J lost 8 bases, V lost 6 bases, and 5 bases had no gene match. This CDR3 is 14 amino acids long. Germline-derived CDR1 and CDR2 are MNHNS and SASEGT. Authors' data handling: Amplification of reference gene primers was used by the study to estimate nucleated cell counts. Assay: immunoSEQ multiplex PCR; the TCRdb copy retains only in-frame clones and omits some. D and trimming come from the DNA, and the V and J calls and clone size come from that table. The sample has some 150,000 clones, approximately 90% seen once. The source material was peripheral blood. The receptor's source is a woman in her forties or fifties with acute or convalescent COVID-19. The chain employs TRBV6-1 and TRBJ1-4, with 11 bases aligning to TRBD1. CDR3 in DNA: TGTGCCAGCAGCCGCGGGACAGGGGGAGAAAAACTGTTTTTT. Its protein is CASSRGTGGEKLFF.